The entry below gives a single T cell receptor (beta chain) sequence along with its context. This sample was included in a study of blood T cell repertoires in COVID-19. Study-level information: The origin of the acute and convalescent COVID-19 samples was the United States, Italy and Spain. From T cells, B-cell-depleted T cells, or PBMCs came the material, which was cDNA or gDNA.

Per the authors' pipeline: Amplification of reference gene primers was used by the study to estimate nucleated cell counts. Clones were read by immunoSEQ multiplex PCR, and TCRdb kept only the in-frame ones, dropping some. V and J calls plus clone size are reproduced from that table; the DNA served to infer D and trimming. The table has around 190,000 clones, about 86% seen once. This CDR3 is 16 amino acids long. This clonotype was sampled from a man in his fifties or sixties with active or convalescent COVID-19. V gene TRBV21-1 combines with J gene TRBJ2-3; TRBD2 is the table's D call and was not checked against the DNA. TRBV21-1 is noted as a pseudogene. The specimen was peripheral blood. The CDR3 sequence is CASSKALAGDPDTQYF. DNA of the CDR3: TGTGCCAGCAGCAAAGCGCTAGCGGGGGACCCAGATACGCAGTATTTT.